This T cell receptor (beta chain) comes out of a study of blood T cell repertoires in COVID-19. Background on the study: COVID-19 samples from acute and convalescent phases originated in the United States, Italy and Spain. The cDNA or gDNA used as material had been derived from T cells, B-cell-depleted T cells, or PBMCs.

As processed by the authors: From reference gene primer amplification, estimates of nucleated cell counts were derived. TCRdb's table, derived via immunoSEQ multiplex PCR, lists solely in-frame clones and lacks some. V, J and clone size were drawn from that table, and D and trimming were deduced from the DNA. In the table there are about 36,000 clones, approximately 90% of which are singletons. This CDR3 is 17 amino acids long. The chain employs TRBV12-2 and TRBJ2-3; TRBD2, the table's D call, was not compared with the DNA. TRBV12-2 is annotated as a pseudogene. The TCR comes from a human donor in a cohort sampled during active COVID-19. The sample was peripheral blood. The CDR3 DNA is TGTGCAAGTCGCTTAACATATAGCAGAGTCAGCACAGATACGCAGTATTTT. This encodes CASRLTYSRVSTDTQYF.